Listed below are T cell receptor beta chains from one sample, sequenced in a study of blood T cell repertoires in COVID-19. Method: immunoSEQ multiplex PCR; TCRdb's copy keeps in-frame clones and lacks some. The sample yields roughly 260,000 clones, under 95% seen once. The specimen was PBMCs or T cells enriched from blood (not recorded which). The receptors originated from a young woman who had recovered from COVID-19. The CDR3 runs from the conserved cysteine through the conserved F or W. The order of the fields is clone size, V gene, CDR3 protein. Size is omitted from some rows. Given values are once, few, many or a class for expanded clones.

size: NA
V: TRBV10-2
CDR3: CASRGLAGPSYEQYF

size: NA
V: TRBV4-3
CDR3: CASSQRGQGPGTGELFF

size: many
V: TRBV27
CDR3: CASSLSKGRNEQFF

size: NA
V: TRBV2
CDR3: CASTPRSGSETQYF

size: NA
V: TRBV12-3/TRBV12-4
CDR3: CASMTGGGYTF

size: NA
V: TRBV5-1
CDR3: CASSQGTGMNTEAFF

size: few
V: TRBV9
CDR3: CASSVAQVWNEQFF

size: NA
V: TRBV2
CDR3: CASKRESNEQFF

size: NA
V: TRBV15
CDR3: CATSRGVGQASGNTIYF

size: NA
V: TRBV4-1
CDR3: CASSNTGLRDRGLYEQYF

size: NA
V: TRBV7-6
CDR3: CASSRKAGGPNEQFF

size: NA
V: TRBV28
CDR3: CASSFGESSYEQYF

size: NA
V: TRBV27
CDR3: CASSYRTVGTGELFF

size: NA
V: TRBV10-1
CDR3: CASRDSFGYTF

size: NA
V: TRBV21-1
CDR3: CASSIAAGESYNEQFF

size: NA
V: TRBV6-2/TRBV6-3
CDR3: CASSPDRRSNQPQHF

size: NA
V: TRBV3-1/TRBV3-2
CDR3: CASRKGGLIVGELFF

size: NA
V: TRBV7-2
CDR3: CASSLAWQGPRGENIQYF

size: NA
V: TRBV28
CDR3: CASSLNPDRNTEAFF

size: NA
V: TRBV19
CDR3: CASSIGLHNEQFF

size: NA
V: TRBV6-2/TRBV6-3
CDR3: CASSYPGQINQPQHF

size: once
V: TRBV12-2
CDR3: CASRLGLLAGTQETQYF

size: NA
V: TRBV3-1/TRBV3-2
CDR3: CASSLTGKGRLEQYF

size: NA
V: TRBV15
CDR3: CATSRGGATEAFF

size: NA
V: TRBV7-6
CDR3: CASSLADLGQANYGYTF

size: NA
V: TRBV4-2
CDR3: CASSQDRAELYGGYTF

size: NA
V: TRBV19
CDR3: CASRMTGGGREPQHF